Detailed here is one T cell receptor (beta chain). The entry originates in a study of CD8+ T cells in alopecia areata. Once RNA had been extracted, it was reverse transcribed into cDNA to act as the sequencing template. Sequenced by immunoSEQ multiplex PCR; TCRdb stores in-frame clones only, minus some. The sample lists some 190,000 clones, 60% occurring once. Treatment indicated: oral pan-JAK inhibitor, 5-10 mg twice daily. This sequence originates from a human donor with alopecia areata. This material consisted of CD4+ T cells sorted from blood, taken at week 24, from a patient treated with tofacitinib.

CDR3 region: CASSLGWRQPQHF. The CDR3 DNA reads TGTGCCAGCAGCTTAGGTTGGCGTCAGCCCCAGCATTTT. The chain is built from TRBV5-6 and TRBJ1-5, with D uncertain. Trimming cost V 2 bases and J 6 bases, with 9 bases left between them. The CDR3 has 13 amino acids. Germline CDR1 reads SGHDT; CDR2 reads YYEEEE.